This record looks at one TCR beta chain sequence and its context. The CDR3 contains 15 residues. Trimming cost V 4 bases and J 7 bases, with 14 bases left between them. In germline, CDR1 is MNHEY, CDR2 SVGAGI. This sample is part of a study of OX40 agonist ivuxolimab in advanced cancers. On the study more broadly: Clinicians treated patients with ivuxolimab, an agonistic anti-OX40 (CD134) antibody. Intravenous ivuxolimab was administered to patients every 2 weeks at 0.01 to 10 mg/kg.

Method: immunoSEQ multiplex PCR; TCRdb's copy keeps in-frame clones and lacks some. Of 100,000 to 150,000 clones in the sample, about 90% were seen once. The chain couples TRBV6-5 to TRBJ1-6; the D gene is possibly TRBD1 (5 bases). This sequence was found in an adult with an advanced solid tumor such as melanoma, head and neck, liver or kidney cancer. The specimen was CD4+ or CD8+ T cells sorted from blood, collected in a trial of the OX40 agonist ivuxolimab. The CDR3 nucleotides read TGTGCCAGCAGTTCAATAGAGGGACCGAATTCACCCCTCCACTTT. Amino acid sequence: CASSSIEGPNSPLHF.